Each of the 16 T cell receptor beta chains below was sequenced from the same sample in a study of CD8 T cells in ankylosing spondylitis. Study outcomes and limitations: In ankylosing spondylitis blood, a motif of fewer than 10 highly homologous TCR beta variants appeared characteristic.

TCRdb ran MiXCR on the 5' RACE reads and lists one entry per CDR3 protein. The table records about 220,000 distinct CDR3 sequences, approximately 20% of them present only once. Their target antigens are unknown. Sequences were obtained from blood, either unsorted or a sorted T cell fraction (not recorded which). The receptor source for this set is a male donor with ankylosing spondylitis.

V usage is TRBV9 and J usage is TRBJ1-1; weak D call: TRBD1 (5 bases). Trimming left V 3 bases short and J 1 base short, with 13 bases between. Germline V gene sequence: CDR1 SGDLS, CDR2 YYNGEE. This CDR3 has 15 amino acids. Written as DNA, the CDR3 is TGTGCCAGCAGCGCCTCGGGGGTGGGGAACACTGAAGCTTTCTTT. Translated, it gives CASSASGVGNTEAFF.

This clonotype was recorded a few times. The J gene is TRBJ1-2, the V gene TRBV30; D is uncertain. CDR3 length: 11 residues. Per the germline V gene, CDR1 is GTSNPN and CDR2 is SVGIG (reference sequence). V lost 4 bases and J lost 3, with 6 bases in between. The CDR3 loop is CAWTGYYGYTF. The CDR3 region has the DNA TGTGCCTGGACGGGCTACTATGGCTACACCTTC.

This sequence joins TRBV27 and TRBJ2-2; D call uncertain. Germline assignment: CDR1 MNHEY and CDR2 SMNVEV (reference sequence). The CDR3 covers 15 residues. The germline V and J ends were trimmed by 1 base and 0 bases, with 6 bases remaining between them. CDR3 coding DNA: TGTGCCAGCAGTTTATACACCCCGAACACCGGGGAGCTGTTTTTT. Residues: CASSLYTPNTGELFF.

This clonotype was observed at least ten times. CDR3 region: CASSFGTGLYNEQFF. The CDR3 nucleotides are TGTGCCAGCAGTTTCGGGACAGGACTATACAATGAGCAGTTCTTC. The V call is TRBV12-3 or TRBV12-4, the J call TRBJ2-1; 8 bases map to TRBD1. The CDR3 is 15 amino acids. V shed 3 bases, J shed 4 bases, and the junction held 5 bases outside the gene matches.

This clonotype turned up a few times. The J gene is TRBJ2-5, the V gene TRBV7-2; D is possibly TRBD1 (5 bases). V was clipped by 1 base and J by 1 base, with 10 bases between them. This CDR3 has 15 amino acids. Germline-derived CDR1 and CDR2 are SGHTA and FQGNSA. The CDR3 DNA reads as TGTGCCAGCAGCTTAGGGGTCAGGGTCCAAGAGACCCAGTACTTC. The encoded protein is CASSLGVRVQETQYF.

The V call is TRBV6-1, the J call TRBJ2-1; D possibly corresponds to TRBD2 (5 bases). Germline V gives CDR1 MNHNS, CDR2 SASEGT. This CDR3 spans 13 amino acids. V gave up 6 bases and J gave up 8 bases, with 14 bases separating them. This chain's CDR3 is CASSLPGSDEQFF. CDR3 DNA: TGTGCCAGCAGCCTCCCGGGAAGCGATGAGCAGTTCTTC.

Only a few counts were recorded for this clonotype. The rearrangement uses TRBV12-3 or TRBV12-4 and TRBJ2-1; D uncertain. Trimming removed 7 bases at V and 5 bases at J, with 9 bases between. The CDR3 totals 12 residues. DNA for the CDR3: TGTGCCAGCAATGACCTAAACAATGAGCAGTTCTTC. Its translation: CASNDLNNEQFF.

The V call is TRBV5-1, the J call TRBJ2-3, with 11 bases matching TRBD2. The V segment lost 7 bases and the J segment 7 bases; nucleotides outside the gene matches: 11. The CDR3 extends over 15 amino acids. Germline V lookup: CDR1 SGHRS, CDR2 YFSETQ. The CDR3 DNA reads TGCGCCAGCCAACTAGCGGGAGAAGGAATGAATACGCAGTATTTT. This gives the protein CASQLAGEGMNTQYF.

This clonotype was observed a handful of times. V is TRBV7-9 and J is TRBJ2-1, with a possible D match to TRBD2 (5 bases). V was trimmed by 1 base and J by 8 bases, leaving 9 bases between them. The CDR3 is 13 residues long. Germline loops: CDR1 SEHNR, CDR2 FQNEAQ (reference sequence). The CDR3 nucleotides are TGTGCCAGCAGCTTAGTATACGGGGATGAGCAGTTCTTC. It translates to CASSLVYGDEQFF.

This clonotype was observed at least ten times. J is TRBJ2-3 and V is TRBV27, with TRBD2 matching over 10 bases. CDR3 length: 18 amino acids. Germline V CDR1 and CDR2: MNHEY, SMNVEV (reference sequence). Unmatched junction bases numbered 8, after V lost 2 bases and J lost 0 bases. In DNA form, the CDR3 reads TGTGCCAGCAGTTTAACTCCTCCTAGCGGGGGCAGCACAGATACGCAGTATTTT. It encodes CASSLTPPSGGSTDTQYF.

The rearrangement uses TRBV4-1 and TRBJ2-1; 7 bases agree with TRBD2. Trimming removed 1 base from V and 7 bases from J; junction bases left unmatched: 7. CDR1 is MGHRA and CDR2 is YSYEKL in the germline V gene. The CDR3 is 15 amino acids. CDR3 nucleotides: TGCGCCAGCAGCCAAGCGGCGGGAGTAGGAAATGAGCAGTTCTTC. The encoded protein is CASSQAAGVGNEQFF.

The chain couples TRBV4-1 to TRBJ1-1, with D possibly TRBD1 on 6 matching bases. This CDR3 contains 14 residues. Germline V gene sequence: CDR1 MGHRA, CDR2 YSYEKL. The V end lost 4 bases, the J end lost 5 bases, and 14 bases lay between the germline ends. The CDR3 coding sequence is TGCGCCAGCAGCCCCGGGGGGGCATGGACTGAAGCTTTCTTT. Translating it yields CASSPGGAWTEAFF.

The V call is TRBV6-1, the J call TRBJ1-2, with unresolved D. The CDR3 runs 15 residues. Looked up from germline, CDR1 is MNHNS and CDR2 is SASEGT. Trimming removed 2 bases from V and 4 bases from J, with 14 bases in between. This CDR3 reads CASSERRGEGYGYTF. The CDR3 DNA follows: TGTGCCAGCAGTGAACGACGGGGAGAGGGCTATGGCTACACCTTC.

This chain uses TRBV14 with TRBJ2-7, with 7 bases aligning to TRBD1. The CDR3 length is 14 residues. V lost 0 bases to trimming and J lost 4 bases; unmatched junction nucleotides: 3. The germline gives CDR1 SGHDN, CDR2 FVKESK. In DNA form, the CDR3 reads TGTGCCAGCAGCCAAGATCGACAGGGTTACGAGCAGTACTTC. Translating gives CASSQDRQGYEQYF.

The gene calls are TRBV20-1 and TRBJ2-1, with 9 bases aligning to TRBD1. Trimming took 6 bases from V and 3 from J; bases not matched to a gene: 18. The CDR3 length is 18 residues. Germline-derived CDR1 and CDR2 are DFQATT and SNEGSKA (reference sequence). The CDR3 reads CSAPLGGQGGVDYNEQFF. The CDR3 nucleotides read TGCAGTGCGCCCCTGGGGGGACAGGGAGGAGTTGACTACAATGAGCAGTTCTTC.

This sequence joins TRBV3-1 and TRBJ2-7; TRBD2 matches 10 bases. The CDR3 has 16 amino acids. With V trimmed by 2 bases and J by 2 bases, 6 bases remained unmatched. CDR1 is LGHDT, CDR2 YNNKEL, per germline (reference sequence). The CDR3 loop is CASSQLAGEQPYEQYF. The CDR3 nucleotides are TGTGCCAGCAGCCAACTAGCGGGGGAACAACCCTACGAGCAGTACTTC.